Listed below are T cell receptor beta chains from one sample, sequenced in a study of blood T cell repertoires in COVID-19. TCRdb's copy holds only in-frame clones and misses some; the assay was immunoSEQ multiplex PCR. The repertoire holds 300,000 to 400,000 clones, with about 87% as singletons. The specimen was PBMCs or T cells enriched from blood (not recorded which). The source of these receptors is a man under 40 who had recovered from COVID-19. Both conserved end residues are part of each CDR3. Fields, in order: clone size, D gene, J gene, V gene, CDR3 DNA, CDR3 protein. D genes are given only for firm matches. Part of the rows lack a size; the others show once, few, many or a class for expanded clones.

>.|TRBD1|TRBJ1-2|TRBV11-2
TGTGCCAGCAGCTTTCATGAGGGACAGGGGTATGGCTACACCTTC
CASSFHEGQGYGYTF
>.|TRBD1|TRBJ2-3|TRBV5-1
TGCGCCAGCAGCGGGACAGGGACAGATACGCAGTATTTT
CASSGTGTDTQYF
>.|TRBD2|TRBJ2-1|TRBV7-8
TGTGCCAGCAGCTTGCGGGGGCGGGAGGAAGTCTCCTACAATGAGCAGTTCTTC
CASSLRGREEVSYNEQFF
>.|TRBD1|TRBJ1-5|TRBV5-1
TGCGCCAGCAGCTTGGGACAGGGAAGCGAGCCCCAGCATTTT
CASSLGQGSEPQHF
>.|.|TRBJ2-7|TRBV5-1
TGCGCCAGCCACCAGGGGAACAACGAGCAGTACTTC
CASHQGNNEQYF
>.|TRBD2|TRBJ2-2|TRBV4-2
TGTGCCAGCAGCCAAGGAGGAGCGGGGGGGACCTCGGCGGAGCTGTTTTTT
CASSQGGAGGTSAELFF
>.|.|TRBJ2-5|TRBV5-1
TGCGCCAGCAGCTTGACAGGGAGTCAAGAGACCCAGTACTTC
CASSLTGSQETQYF
>.|.|TRBJ1-6|TRBV6-5
TGTGCCAGCAGTTACTCCTTCGCGAATTCACCCCTCCACTTT
CASSYSFANSPLHF
>.|.|TRBJ1-6|TRBV2
TGTGCCAGCAGTGAGGTCGGCAGGGCAGTTCCACCCCTCCACTTT
CASSEVGRAVPPLHF
>.|TRBD1|TRBJ1-4|TRBV7-9
TGTGCCAGCAGCCCGGACAGGGTGACTAATGAAAAACTGTTTTTT
CASSPDRVTNEKLFF
>.|.|TRBJ2-7|TRBV27
TGTGCCAGCAGTCCCGGGACATTGGGCCCCCGAGAGCAGTACTTC
CASSPGTLGPREQYF
>.|.|TRBJ2-7|TRBV5-6
TGTGCCAGCAGCTCCGGGAATTACGAGCAGTACTTC
CASSSGNYEQYF
>.|TRBD1|TRBJ1-6|TRBV30
TGTGCCTGGAGAAGGGGGCGTAATTCACCCCTCCACTTT
CAWRRGRNSPLHF
>.|TRBD1|TRBJ2-1|TRBV7-9
TGTGCCAGCAGCTTATTTCAGGGGGCGCGGAATGAGCAGTTCTTC
CASSLFQGARNEQFF
>.|TRBD2|TRBJ2-1|TRBV10-1
TGCGCCAGCAGTGAGTCGGGCCGGACTAGCGGCTACAATGAGCAGTTCTTC
CASSESGRTSGYNEQFF
>.|.|TRBJ1-2|TRBV4-1
TGCGCCAGCAGCCAAGATCTGACGGGAAGTTTAGCTAACTATGGCTACACCTTC
CASSQDLTGSLANYGYTF
>.|TRBD1|TRBJ2-7|TRBV9
TGTGCCAGCAGCGTAGGTGGACAGGTCCACTACGAGCAGTACTTC
CASSVGGQVHYEQYF
>.|TRBD1|TRBJ1-4|TRBV15
TGTGCCACCAGCAAAGGGGGCCTAACTAATGAAAAACTGTTTTTT
CATSKGGLTNEKLFF
>.|.|TRBJ1-3|TRBV5-1
TGCGCCAGCAGCTTAGACGAGGGGGACACCATATATTTT
CASSLDEGDTIYF
>once|.|TRBJ1-5|TRBV19
TGTGCCAGTAGTATACCTGGCAGGGGATATAGCAATCAGCCCCAGCATTTT
CASSIPGRGYSNQPQHF
>once|.|TRBJ2-1|TRBV27
TGTGCCAGCTCGAGTCAGGCCTACAATGAGCAGTTCTTC
CASSSQAYNEQFF
>.|.|TRBJ1-4|TRBV15
TGTGCCACCAGCAGAGATCGGGGGGGTGCAAAACTGTTTTTT
CATSRDRGGAKLFF
>once|.|TRBJ2-7|TRBV29-1
TGCAGCGTCGAGGTGGCAGGGAAGGCCTACGAGCAGTACTTC
CSVEVAGKAYEQYF
>.|TRBD1|TRBJ2-3|TRBV12-5
TGTGCTAGTGGTTTAAGCCGGACAGGGTATGAGGTCCCAGATACGCAGTATTTT
CASGLSRTGYEVPDTQYF
>few|TRBD2|TRBJ2-7|TRBV6-5
TGTGCCAGCACACGGACTAGCGGGGCCACCTACGAGCAGTACTTC
CASTRTSGATYEQYF
>once|.|TRBJ2-7|TRBV5-5
TGTGCCAGCAGCTTGGGACAGGCCGGAGACTACGAGCAGTACTTC
CASSLGQAGDYEQYF
>few|.|TRBJ1-5|TRBV28
TGTGCCAGCATGTCTATGAGGTATCAGCCCCAGCATTTT
CASMSMRYQPQHF
>.|TRBD1|TRBJ2-1|TRBV2
TGTGCCAGCAGCGGGACAGGGGGCTACAATGAGCAGTTCTTC
CASSGTGGYNEQFF
>.|.|TRBJ1-1|TRBV5-5
TGTGCCAGCAGCGTTACAGGGTACACTGAAGCTTTCTTT
CASSVTGYTEAFF
>once|TRBD1|TRBJ2-1|TRBV28
TGTGCCAGCAGTCGACAGGGTACTTACAATGAGCAGTTCTTC
CASSRQGTYNEQFF
>once|TRBD1|TRBJ1-1|TRBV7-9
TGTGCCAGCAGCAAACCGACAGGGAGGACTGAAGCTTTCTTT
CASSKPTGRTEAFF
>once|TRBD2|TRBJ2-3|TRBV5-1
TGCGCCAGCAGCTTAGGTGGGACTAGCGGCCCAGATACGCAGTATTTT
CASSLGGTSGPDTQYF
>.|.|TRBJ2-5|TRBV11-3
TGTGCCAGCAGCTTAAGAGGTCAGGGATACGAGACCCAGTACTTC
CASSLRGQGYETQYF
>many|TRBD1|TRBJ2-3|TRBV3-1/TRBV3-2
TGTGCCAGCAGCCAGAGGGGGCATGGAGATACGCAGTATTTT
CASSQRGHGDTQYF
>.|TRBD2|TRBJ2-1|TRBV6-2/TRBV6-3
TGTGCCAGCAGCAGCGGGACTAGCGGGCTTAGATTAAATGAGCAGTTCTTC
CASSSGTSGLRLNEQFF
>few|.|TRBJ2-4|TRBV24-1
TGTGCCACCAGTGGAGGGATAGCCAAAAACATTCAGTACTTC
CATSGGIAKNIQYF
>.|.|TRBJ2-7|TRBV19
TGTGCCAGTAGTAACCGGGACAAGATTTACAGTACCTACGAGCAGTACTTC
CASSNRDKIYSTYEQYF
>.|.|TRBJ1-2|TRBV9
TGTGCCAGCAGCGTCGCTTGGGGCCAATCTAACTATGGCTACACCTTC
CASSVAWGQSNYGYTF
>.|.|TRBJ1-3|TRBV11-2
TGTGCCAGCAGCTGGGGGGGTGTAGGCTTCTCTGGAAACACCATATATTTT
CASSWGGVGFSGNTIYF
>.|TRBD1|TRBJ2-1|TRBV10-2
TGCGCCAGCAGGGGGGACAGGGACAATGAGCAGTTCTTC
CASRGDRDNEQFF
>.|.|TRBJ1-5|TRBV18
TGTGCCAGCTCACCCAGTAGCAATCAGCCCCAGCATTTT
CASSPSSNQPQHF
>.|TRBD2|TRBJ2-1|TRBV19
TGTGCCAGTAGTAACGGGGGGGTCCCCGGTGAGCAGTTCTTC
CASSNGGVPGEQFF
>.|TRBD2|TRBJ2-3|TRBV10-2
TGCGCCAGCACCAGGGCGGGGGGTACAGATACGCAGTATTTT
CASTRAGGTDTQYF